Given below is one T cell receptor beta chain in context. V was shortened by 8 bases and J by 9 bases, with 26 bases between the two germline ends. CDR1 and CDR2 (germline): MNHEY, SMNVEV (reference sequence). CDR3 size: 16 residues. This sample was included in a study of blood T cell repertoires in COVID-19. Study in general: Among Cohort 3 donors, those recovered had two negative PCRs, clearance, or symptom resolution.

Profiling relied on immunoSEQ multiplex PCR, and the TCRdb table lists in-frame clones only, not all of them. The table has fewer than 350,000 clones, more than 75% seen once. Participant ages covered about 18 to 95 years across 25 or so US areas. The sequence derives from a woman aged 55 to 70 in a cohort exposed to, infected with or recovered from COVID-19 (not recorded which). Source material: PBMCs or T cells enriched from blood (not recorded which). J is TRBJ2-1 and V is TRBV27; possible D gene TRBD1, 6 bases. Here the CDR3 DNA reads TGTGCCAGCCTTCACCATAGCGACAGGACTTGGGGTGAGCAGTTCTTC. Protein: CASLHHSDRTWGEQFF.